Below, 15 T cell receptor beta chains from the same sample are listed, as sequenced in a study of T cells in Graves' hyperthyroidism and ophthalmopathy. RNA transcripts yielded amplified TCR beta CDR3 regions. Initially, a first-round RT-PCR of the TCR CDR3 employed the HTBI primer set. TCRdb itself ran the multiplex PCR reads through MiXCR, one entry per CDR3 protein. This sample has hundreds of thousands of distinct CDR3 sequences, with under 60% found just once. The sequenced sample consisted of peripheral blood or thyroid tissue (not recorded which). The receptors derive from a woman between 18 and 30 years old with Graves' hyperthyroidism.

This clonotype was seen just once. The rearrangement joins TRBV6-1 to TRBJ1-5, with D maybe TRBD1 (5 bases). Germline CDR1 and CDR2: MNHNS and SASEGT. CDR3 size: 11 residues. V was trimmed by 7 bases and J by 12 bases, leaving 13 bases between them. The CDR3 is CASTTGTDQHF. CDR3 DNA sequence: TGTGCCAGCACCACCGGGACGGACCAGCATTTT.

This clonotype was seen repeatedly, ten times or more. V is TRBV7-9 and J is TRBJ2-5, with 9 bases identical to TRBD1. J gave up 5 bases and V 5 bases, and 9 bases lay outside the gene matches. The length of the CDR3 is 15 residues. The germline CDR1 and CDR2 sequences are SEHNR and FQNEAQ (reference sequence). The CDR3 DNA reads TGTGCCAGCAGCCAAGGGGACAGGGATGAGGAGACCCAGTACTTC. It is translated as CASSQGDRDEETQYF.

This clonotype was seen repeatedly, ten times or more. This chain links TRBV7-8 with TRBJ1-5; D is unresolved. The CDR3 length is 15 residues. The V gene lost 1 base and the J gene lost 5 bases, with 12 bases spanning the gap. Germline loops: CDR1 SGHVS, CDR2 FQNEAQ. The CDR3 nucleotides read TGTGCCAGCAGCTTAGTTTCCGGGAGGGATCAGCCCCAGCATTTT. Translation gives CASSLVSGRDQPQHF.

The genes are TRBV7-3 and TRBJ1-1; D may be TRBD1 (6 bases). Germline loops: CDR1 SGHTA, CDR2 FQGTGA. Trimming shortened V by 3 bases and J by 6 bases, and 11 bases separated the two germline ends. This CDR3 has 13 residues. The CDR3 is CASSFTRGAEAFF. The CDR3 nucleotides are TGTGCCAGCAGCTTCACCAGGGGCGCTGAAGCTTTCTTT.

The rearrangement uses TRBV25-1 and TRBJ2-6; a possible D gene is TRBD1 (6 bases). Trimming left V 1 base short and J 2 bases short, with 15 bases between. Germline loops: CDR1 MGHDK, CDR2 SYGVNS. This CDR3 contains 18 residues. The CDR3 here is CASSEFLGAVAGANVLTF. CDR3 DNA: TGTGCCAGCAGTGAATTTCTGGGGGCGGTGGCTGGGGCCAACGTCCTGACTTTC.

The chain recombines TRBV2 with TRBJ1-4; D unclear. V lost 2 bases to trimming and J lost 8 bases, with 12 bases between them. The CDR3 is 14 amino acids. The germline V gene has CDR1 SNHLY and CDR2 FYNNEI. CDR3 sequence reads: CASSELGIGEKLFF. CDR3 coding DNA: TGTGCCAGCAGTGAACTGGGAATCGGGGAAAAACTGTTTTTT.

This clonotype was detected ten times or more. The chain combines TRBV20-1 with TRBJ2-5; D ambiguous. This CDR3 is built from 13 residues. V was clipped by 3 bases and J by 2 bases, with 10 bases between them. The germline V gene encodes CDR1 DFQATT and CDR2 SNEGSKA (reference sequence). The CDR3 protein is CSARWRKQETQYF. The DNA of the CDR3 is TGCAGTGCTAGGTGGCGGAAACAAGAGACCCAGTACTTC.

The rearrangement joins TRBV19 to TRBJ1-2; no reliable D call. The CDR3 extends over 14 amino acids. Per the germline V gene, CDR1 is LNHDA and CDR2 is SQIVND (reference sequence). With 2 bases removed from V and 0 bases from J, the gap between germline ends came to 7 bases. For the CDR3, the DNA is TGTGCCAGTAGTATATACGAATCTAACTATGGCTACACCTTC. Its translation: CASSIYESNYGYTF.

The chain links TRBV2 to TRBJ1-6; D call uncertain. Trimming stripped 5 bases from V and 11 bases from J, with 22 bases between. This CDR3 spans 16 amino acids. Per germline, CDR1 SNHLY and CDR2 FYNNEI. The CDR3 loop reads CASSYLLGGVAAPLHF. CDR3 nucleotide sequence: TGTGCCAGCAGTTACTTACTCGGCGGGGTAGCGGCACCCCTCCACTTT.

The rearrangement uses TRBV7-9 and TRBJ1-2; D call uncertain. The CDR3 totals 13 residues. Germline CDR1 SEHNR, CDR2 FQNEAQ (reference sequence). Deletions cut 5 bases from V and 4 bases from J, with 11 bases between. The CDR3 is CASSETGIYGYTF. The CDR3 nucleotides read TGTGCCAGCAGCGAGACGGGAATCTATGGCTACACCTTC.

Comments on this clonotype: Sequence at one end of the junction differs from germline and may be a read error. CDR3 sequence (DNA): TGTGCCAGCAGCGTACGGGGGTCCTCCTGCGAGCAGTACTTC. Amino acids: CASSVRGSSCEQYF. V is TRBV11-3 and J is TRBJ2-7; D possibly corresponds to TRBD2 (6 bases). Germline values: CDR1 SGHNT, CDR2 YENEEA. This CDR3 has 14 residues.

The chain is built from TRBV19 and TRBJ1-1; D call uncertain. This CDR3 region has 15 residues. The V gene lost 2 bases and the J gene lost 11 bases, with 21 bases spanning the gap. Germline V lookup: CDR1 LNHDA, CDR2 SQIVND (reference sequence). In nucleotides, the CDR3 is TGTGCCAGTAGTATACTGAGCGCTCAAATTGGACGGGCTTTCTTT. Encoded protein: CASSILSAQIGRAFF.

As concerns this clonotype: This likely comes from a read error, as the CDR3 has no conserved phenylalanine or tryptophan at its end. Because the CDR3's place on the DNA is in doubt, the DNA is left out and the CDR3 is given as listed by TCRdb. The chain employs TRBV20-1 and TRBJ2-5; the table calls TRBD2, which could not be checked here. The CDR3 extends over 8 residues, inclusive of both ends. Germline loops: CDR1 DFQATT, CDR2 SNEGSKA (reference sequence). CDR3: CSARDLGR.

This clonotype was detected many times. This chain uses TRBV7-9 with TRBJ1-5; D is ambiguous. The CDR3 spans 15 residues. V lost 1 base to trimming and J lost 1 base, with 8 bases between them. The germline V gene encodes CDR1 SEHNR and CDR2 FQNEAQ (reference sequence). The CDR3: CASSLGPPSNQPQHF. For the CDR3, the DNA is TGTGCCAGCAGCTTAGGGCCACCCAGCAATCAGCCCCAGCATTTT.

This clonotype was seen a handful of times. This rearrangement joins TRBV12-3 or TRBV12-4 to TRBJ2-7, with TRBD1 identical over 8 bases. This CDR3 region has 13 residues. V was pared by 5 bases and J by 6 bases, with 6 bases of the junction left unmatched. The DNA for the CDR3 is TGTGCCAGCAGTCCTGGGACAGGAAGCGAGCAGTACTTC. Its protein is CASSPGTGSEQYF.